The 30 T cell receptor beta chains given below trace back to one sample, sequenced in a study of response to subunit inactivated influenza vaccine. MiXCR was run by TCRdb on the RT-PCR reads, yielding one entry per CDR3 protein. The data show around 570,000 distinct CDR3 sequences, 7.5% to 8.5% seen once. Sequences were derived from PBMCs from blood, sampled about 24 months after vaccination. These receptor sequences come from a man between 50 and 69 years old who received an inactivated influenza vaccine.

The chain carries TRBV2 and TRBJ1-3; D is undetermined. Trimming cost V 2 bases and J 3 bases, with 11 bases left between them. Germline V gene data show CDR1 as SNHLY and CDR2 as FYNNEI. The CDR3 is 15 amino acids. The CDR3 is CASSELGPVGNTIYF. The CDR3 DNA reads as TGTGCCAGCAGTGAACTTGGGCCAGTTGGAAACACCATATATTTT. Together with reference TRBV2 and TRBJ1-3, the CDR3 gives the full variable domain: EPEVTQTPSHQVTQMGQEVILRCVPISNHLYFYWYRQILGQKVEFLVSFYNNEISEKSEIFDDQFSVERPDGSNFTLKIRSTKLEDSAMYFCASSELGPVGNTIYFGEGSWLTVV.

The chain uses TRBV5-5 and TRBJ2-1; 7 bases line up with TRBD2. Germline CDR1 reads SGHKS; CDR2 reads YYEKEE (reference sequence). Germline trimming cut 4 bases from V and 8 bases from J; bases unmatched to any gene: 15. CDR3 size: 16 residues. In nucleotides, the CDR3 is TGTGCCAGCAGCCTGGGGCTTGGCGGGAGTGGGGATGAGCAGTTCTTC. It translates to CASSLGLGGSGDEQFF.

The chain uses TRBV6-2 or TRBV6-3 and TRBJ1-1; TRBD1 is a possible D gene (6 bases). CDR3 size: 17 residues. V lost 0 bases to trimming and J lost 0 bases, with 14 bases between them. The germline gives CDR1 MNHEY, CDR2 SVGEGT. DNA of the CDR3: TGTGCCAGCAGTTACTCAAGCCCCGACAGGCTGAACACTGAAGCTTTCTTT. Protein: CASSYSSPDRLNTEAFF.

This clonotype was observed a handful of times. The J gene is TRBJ1-3, the V gene TRBV4-3; D is uncertain. CDR1 and CDR2 (germline): LGHNA, YSLEER. V gave up 0 bases and J gave up 1 base, with 7 bases separating them. This CDR3 region has 15 residues. CDR3 protein: CASSQDPGSGNTIYF. CDR3 DNA: TGCGCCAGCAGCCAAGATCCCGGGTCTGGAAACACCATATATTTT.

This clonotype came up a few times. V and J are TRBV6-1 and TRBJ2-3, with 10 bases lining up with TRBD2. Germline CDR1 is MNHNS and CDR2 is SASEGT. The CDR3 extends over 14 amino acids. Losses at the gene ends were 7 bases for V and 4 bases for J; bases not matched to a gene: 5. The CDR3 region is CASTQRGGPDTQYF. CDR3 bases: TGTGCCAGCACTCAGCGGGGGGGCCCAGATACGCAGTATTTT.

This clonotype was recorded a few times. The V call is TRBV7-9, the J call TRBJ1-2; 7 nucleotides match TRBD1. The V segment lost 3 bases and the J segment 8 bases; nucleotides outside the gene matches: 6. The CDR3 sequence is 13 residues long. Looked up from germline, CDR1 is SEHNR and CDR2 is FQNEAQ (reference sequence). The DNA for the CDR3 is TGTGCCAGCAGCTTTGCCGACAGGGAGGGCTACACCTTC. Translated, it gives CASSFADREGYTF. The variable domain in full, completed from reference TRBV7-9 and TRBJ1-2, reads DTGVSQNPRHKITKRGQNVTFRCDPISEHNRLYWYRQTLGQGPEFLTYFQNEAQLEKSRLLSDRFSAERPKGSFSTLEIQRTEQGDSAMYLCASSFADREGYTFGSGTRLTVV.

This clonotype has more than one count but fewer than ten. The chain carries TRBV4-3 and TRBJ2-7, with 8 bases lining up with TRBD1. J lost 6 bases, V lost 1 base, and 8 bases had no gene match. The CDR3 consists of 15 residues. Germline CDR1 reads LGHNA; CDR2 reads YSLEER. The chain's CDR3 is CASSQGTGIRVEQYF. CDR3 sequence (DNA): TGCGCCAGCAGCCAAGGGACAGGGATTAGGGTCGAGCAGTACTTC.

This clonotype has more than one count but fewer than ten. The chain has TRBV6-5 and TRBJ1-1; D might be TRBD1 (5 bases). Trimming stripped 0 bases from V and 1 base from J, with 12 bases between. The germline gives CDR1 MNHEY, CDR2 SVGAGI. This CDR3 has 16 residues. CDR3 sequence: CASSYSEWGENTEAFF. The CDR3 DNA follows: TGTGCCAGCAGTTACTCGGAATGGGGCGAGAACACTGAAGCTTTCTTT.

This clonotype showed up many times. The V gene is TRBV3-1, the J gene TRBJ1-6; 8 bases match TRBD1. The CDR3 contains 13 residues. Germline loops: CDR1 LGHDT, CDR2 YNNKEL (reference sequence). With 8 bases clipped from V and 8 bases from J, the junction kept 5 bases outside the gene matches. CDR3 nucleotides: TGTGCCAGCCGGGGGACAGGACATTCACCCCTCCACTTT. This gives the protein CASRGTGHSPLHF.

The chain is built from TRBV9 and TRBJ2-1, with TRBD2 identical over 11 bases. CDR1 and CDR2 from the germline V gene are SGDLS and YYNGEE. This CDR3 has 16 residues. V gave up 3 bases and J gave up 0 bases; unmatched junction bases: 2. The CDR3 spells CASSGSGGASYNEQFF. The CDR3 DNA reads as TGTGCCAGCAGCGGTAGCGGGGGGGCCTCCTACAATGAGCAGTTCTTC.

This clonotype showed up just a few times. The chain carries TRBV24-1 and TRBJ2-3; D gene uncertain. The CDR3 covers 14 residues. V lost 0 bases and J lost 4, with 7 bases in between. CDR1 and CDR2 from the germline V gene are KGHDR and SFDVKD. The CDR3 DNA follows: TGTGCCACCAGTGATTTGCCCTTTTCAGATACGCAGTATTTT. Translated: CATSDLPFSDTQYF.

This clonotype was picked up a small number of times. V gene TRBV6-5 combines with J gene TRBJ2-1; 9 nucleotides agree with TRBD1. The CDR3 is 17 amino acids. The germline V gene encodes CDR1 MNHEY and CDR2 SVGAGI. With V trimmed by 0 bases and J by 8 bases, 11 bases remained unmatched. The CDR3 here is CASSYSYPGQGRYEQFF. In nucleotides, the CDR3 is TGTGCCAGCAGTTACTCTTACCCGGGACAGGGAAGGTATGAGCAGTTCTTC.

This clonotype was seen ten or more times. This chain connects TRBV6-6 to TRBJ2-5, with 8 bases fitting TRBD1. Germline CDR1 reads MNHNY; CDR2 reads SVGAGI (reference sequence). The CDR3 loop spans 13 amino acids. J lost 5 bases, V lost 6 bases, and 5 bases had no gene match. The CDR3 region is CASRPRGRETQYF. CDR3 in DNA: TGTGCCAGCAGACCCAGGGGGCGCGAGACCCAGTACTTC.

J is TRBJ2-3 and V is TRBV20-1, with TRBD2 identical over 10 bases. The CDR3 is made up of 17 amino acids. Trimming cost V 0 bases and J 4 bases; bases outside gene matches: 10. Germline CDR1 DFQATT, CDR2 SNEGSKA (reference sequence). The CDR3 protein is CSARDLPGLAGADTQYF. DNA for the CDR3: TGCAGTGCTAGAGATCTCCCCGGGCTAGCGGGAGCAGATACGCAGTATTTT.

This clonotype was observed a few times. The rearrangement uses TRBV10-1 and TRBJ2-7, with D perhaps TRBD2 (6 bases). The CDR3 runs to 16 residues. Trimming removed 7 bases at V and 3 bases at J, with 22 bases between. CDR1 is WNHNN, CDR2 SYGVQD, per germline (reference sequence). CDR3 amino acids: CASNLGGLERSYEQYF. CDR3 DNA: TGCGCCAGCAACCTTGGGGGACTCGAGAGGAGCTACGAGCAGTACTTC.

The chain uses TRBV6-2 or TRBV6-3 and TRBJ2-1; the D gene is possibly TRBD2 (5 bases). Germline CDR1 MNHEY, CDR2 SVGEGT. This CDR3 comprises 16 residues. V was cut by 0 bases and J by 5 bases, with 14 bases left in between. The CDR3 DNA follows: TGTGCCAGCAGTTACTCGCCGGGGATCGTCCACAATGAGCAGTTCTTC. Protein sequence: CASSYSPGIVHNEQFF.

This clonotype was seen only a few times. The V and J genes are TRBV4-1 and TRBJ1-5; TRBD1 might be the D (5 bases). The CDR3 extends over 15 amino acids. V lost 2 bases to trimming and J lost 6 bases, with 14 bases between them. Germline V gene sequence: CDR1 MGHRA, CDR2 YSYEKL. The CDR3 here is CASSQPRDLFQPQHF. CDR3 nucleotide sequence: TGCGCCAGCAGCCAACCTAGGGACTTATTTCAGCCCCAGCATTTT.

The chain recombines TRBV9 with TRBJ2-4; D might be TRBD2 (6 bases). Germline V gene sequence: CDR1 SGDLS, CDR2 YYNGEE. V was trimmed by 3 bases and J by 6 bases, leaving 16 bases between them. The CDR3 has 15 amino acids. DNA of the CDR3: TGTGCCAGCAGCGCGCTCGGGGACGGGGGAAACATTCAGTACTTC. Its translation is CASSALGDGGNIQYF.

This clonotype appeared a few times. The chain joins TRBV4-2 to TRBJ2-1; 7 bases line up with TRBD2. CDR3 length equals 17 residues. Germline V gene sequence: CDR1 LGHNA, CDR2 YNFKEQ. Trimming removed 1 base from V and 10 bases from J; junction bases left unmatched: 16. The DNA of the CDR3 is TGTGCCAGCAGCCAAGGTGGGGCGCGGACTAGTCGGCTAGAGCAGTTCTTC. Translating gives CASSQGGARTSRLEQFF.

This clonotype has only a few counts. J is TRBJ2-2 and V is TRBV11-2, with D possibly matching TRBD2 (6 bases). The CDR3 consists of 18 residues. Germline CDR1 reads SGHAT; CDR2 reads FQNNGV. V shed 1 base and J shed 2 bases, with 17 bases lying between them. The DNA of the CDR3 is TGTGCCAGCAGCTTAGTGGCTTGGAGCGGGTCCAACACCGGGGAGCTGTTTTTT. As protein: CASSLVAWSGSNTGELFF.

This clonotype was observed many times. The chain carries TRBV7-9 and TRBJ2-7; 11 bases agree with TRBD1. The CDR3 runs to 15 residues. Germline trimming cut 5 bases from V and 3 bases from J; bases unmatched to any gene: 6. CDR1 is SEHNR, CDR2 FQNEAQ, per germline (reference sequence). CDR3 in amino acids: CASSPWTGGFYEQYF. In nucleotides, the CDR3 is TGTGCCAGCAGCCCTTGGACAGGGGGCTTCTACGAGCAGTACTTC.

This chain joins TRBV11-2 and TRBJ1-4; 8 nucleotides align to TRBD1. This CDR3 has 15 amino acids. The V and J ends lost 1 base and 6 bases, in that order; junction bases with no gene match: 4. Germline CDR1 and CDR2: SGHAT and FQNNGV. The CDR3 coding sequence is TGTGCCAGCAGCTTAGGGGCAGGGGGCGATGAAAAACTGTTTTTT. Its protein is CASSLGAGGDEKLFF.

In its sample, this clonotype was seen many times. The chain couples TRBV7-2 to TRBJ2-3, with D perhaps matching TRBD2 (7 bases). Germline CDR1 is SGHTA and CDR2 is FQGNSA. The V gene lost 5 bases and the J gene lost 6 bases, with 18 bases spanning the gap. The CDR3 is 15 amino acids. The chain's CDR3 is CASSNRWGGGDTQYF. CDR3 sequence (DNA): TGTGCCAGCAGCAACCGGTGGGGGGGCGGGGATACGCAGTATTTT.

This chain links TRBV20-1 with TRBJ1-6; 7 nucleotides align to TRBD1. The length of the CDR3 is 14 residues. Germline V CDR1 and CDR2: DFQATT, SNEGSKA (reference sequence). V lost 1 base and J lost 5; bases outside the gene matches: 2. The CDR3 DNA sequence: TGCAGTGCTAGAGGACAGGGAAATAATTCACCCCTCCACTTT. It specifies CSARGQGNNSPLHF.

This clonotype was counted a few times. The V and J genes are TRBV14 and TRBJ2-5; D gene uncertain. The CDR3 spans 14 residues. V was trimmed by 1 base and J by 4 bases, leaving 10 bases between them. Germline V lookup: CDR1 SGHDN, CDR2 FVKESK. The DNA of the CDR3 is TGTGCCAGCAGCCAAGCTTACCCAGGAGAGACCCAGTACTTC. Amino acids: CASSQAYPGETQYF.

As to this clonotype: It may be a read error: a sequence one base away is much more abundant. The chain carries TRBV7-2 and TRBJ1-6; D is perhaps TRBD1 (5 bases). Germline CDR1 SGHTA, CDR2 FQGNSA. The CDR3 consists of 15 residues. The CDR3 DNA sequence: TGTGCCAGCAGCTTAGGGGGGTTTTATAATTCACCCCTCCTCTTT. Its protein is CASSLGGFYNSPLLF.

This clonotype was picked up a small number of times. The chain joins TRBV29-1 to TRBJ2-5; the D gene is possibly TRBD2 (5 bases). The CDR3 extends over 13 amino acids. The germline V gene has CDR1 SQVTM and CDR2 ANQGSEA. V lost 7 bases and J lost 0, with 12 bases in between. The CDR3 nucleotides are TGCAGCGGAGGGCCGGTACACCAAGAGACCCAGTACTTC. Translated: CSGGPVHQETQYF.

The J gene is TRBJ2-5, the V gene TRBV5-6; 10 bases are shared with TRBD2. CDR3 size: 15 residues. Germline V gives CDR1 SGHDT, CDR2 YYEEEE. V lost 1 base and J lost 4; bases outside the gene matches: 4. CDR3 protein: CASSLFLAGGETQYF. The CDR3 bases are TGTGCCAGCAGCTTGTTTTTAGCGGGAGGAGAGACCCAGTACTTC.

The chain is built from TRBV11-3 and TRBJ2-7; D is unresolved. V was cut by 0 bases and J by 2 bases, with 8 bases left in between. CDR1 and CDR2 (germline): SGHNT, YENEEA. This CDR3 contains 14 residues. The CDR3 loop reads CASSLEQLTYEQYF. Here the CDR3 DNA reads TGTGCCAGCAGCTTAGAGCAGCTAACCTACGAGCAGTACTTC. The full variable domain, completed using reference TRBV11-3 and TRBJ2-7, is EAGVVQSPRYKIIEKKQPVAFWCNPISGHNTLYWYLQNLGQGPELLIRYENEEAVDDSQLPKDRFSAERLKGVDSTLKIQPAELGDSAVYLCASSLEQLTYEQYFGPGTRLTVT.

This clonotype was picked up many times. The genes are TRBV20-1 and TRBJ2-1, with 8 bases matching TRBD1. V trimming: 5 bases; J trimming: 6 bases; junction bases outside the gene matches: 3. CDR3 length: 12 residues. Germline V gene data show CDR1 as DFQATT and CDR2 as SNEGSKA (reference sequence). In nucleotides, the CDR3 is TGCAGTGCTTCTGACAGGGGCAATGAGCAGTTCTTC. Translated, it gives CSASDRGNEQFF.